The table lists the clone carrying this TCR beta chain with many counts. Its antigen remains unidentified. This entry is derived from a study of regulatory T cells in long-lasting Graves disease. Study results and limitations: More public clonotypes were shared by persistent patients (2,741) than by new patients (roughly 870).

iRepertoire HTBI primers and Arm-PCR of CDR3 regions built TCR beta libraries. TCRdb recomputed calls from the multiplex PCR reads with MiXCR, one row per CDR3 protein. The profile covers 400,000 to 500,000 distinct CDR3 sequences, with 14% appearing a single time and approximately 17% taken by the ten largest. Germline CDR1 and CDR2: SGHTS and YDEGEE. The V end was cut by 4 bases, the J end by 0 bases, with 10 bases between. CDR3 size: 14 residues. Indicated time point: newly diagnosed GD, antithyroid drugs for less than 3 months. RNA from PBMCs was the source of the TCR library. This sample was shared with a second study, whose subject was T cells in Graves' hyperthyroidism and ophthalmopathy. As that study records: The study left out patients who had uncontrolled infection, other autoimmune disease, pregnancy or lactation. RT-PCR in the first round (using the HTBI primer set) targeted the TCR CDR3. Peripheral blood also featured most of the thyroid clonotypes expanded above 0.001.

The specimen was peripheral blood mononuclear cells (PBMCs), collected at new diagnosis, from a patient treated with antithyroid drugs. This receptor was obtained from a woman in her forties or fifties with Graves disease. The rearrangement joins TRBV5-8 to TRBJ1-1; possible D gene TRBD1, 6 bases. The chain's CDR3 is CASSTGTLNTEAFF. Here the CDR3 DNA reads TGTGCCAGCAGCACCGGGACATTGAACACTGAAGCTTTCTTT.